The 4 T cell receptor beta chains below come from one sample, sequenced in a study of CXCR3-negative and CXCR3-positive naive CD8 T cells. With UMI labels, 5' RACE was used to prepare the TRB cDNA libraries. TCRdb re-called the 5' RACE reads and gives one entry per CDR3 protein, without DNA. The sample table sets out about 41,000 distinct CDR3 sequences. Sample: naive CXCR3- CD8+ T cells from blood. Subset meaning: CD45RO-CCR7+CD27+CD95- naive CD8+ T cells lacking CXCR3 (TNR3-). These receptors came from a human donor in good health. Some clones in this sample may be carry-over from other donors' samples.

The chain employs TRBV5-1 and TRBJ2-1; TCRdb returns TRBD2, unconfirmable since there is no DNA. The V gene's germline CDR1 is SGHRS and CDR2 YFSETQ. The CDR3 has 15 amino acids. CDR3 loop: CASSPGLASPDEQFF.

This chain connects TRBV6-2 or TRBV6-3 to TRBJ1-2; TCRdb's D gene call, TRBD1, goes unchecked for lack of DNA. Germline V gene lookup returns CDR1 MNHEY and CDR2 SVGEGT. The CDR3 loop spans 11 amino acids. CDR3 residues: CASWTGKGYTF.

CDR3: CASSGTEPYTEAFF. This chain joins TRBV11-2 and TRBJ1-1. This CDR3 spans 14 amino acids. In germline, CDR1 is SGHAT, CDR2 FQNNGV.

The chain carries TRBV5-6 and TRBJ2-7. The CDR3 consists of 13 residues. Germline V gene sequence: CDR1 SGHDT, CDR2 YYEEEE. The CDR3 here is CASSTGSSYEQYF.